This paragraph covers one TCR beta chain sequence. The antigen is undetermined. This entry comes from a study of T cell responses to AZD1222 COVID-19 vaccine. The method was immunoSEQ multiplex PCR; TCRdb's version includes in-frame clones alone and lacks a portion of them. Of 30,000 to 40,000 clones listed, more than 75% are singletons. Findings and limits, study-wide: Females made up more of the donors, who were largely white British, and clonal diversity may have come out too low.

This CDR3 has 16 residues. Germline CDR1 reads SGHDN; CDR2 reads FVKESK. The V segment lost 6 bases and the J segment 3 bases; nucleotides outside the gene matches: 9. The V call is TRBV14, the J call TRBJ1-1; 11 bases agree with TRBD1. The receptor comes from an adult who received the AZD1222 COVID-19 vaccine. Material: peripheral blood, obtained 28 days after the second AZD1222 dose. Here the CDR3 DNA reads TGTGCCAGCAGTCGACTAGGGACAGGGGGGGACACTGAAGCTTTCTTT. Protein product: CASSRLGTGGDTEAFF.